Sequencing of this TCR beta chain was carried out in a study of early T cells in non-severe SARS-CoV-2 infection. TCRdb ran MiXCR on the 5' RACE reads and lists one entry per CDR3 protein. This table holds approximately 120,000 distinct CDR3 sequences, more than 12% found once. The CDR3 length is 16 residues. The ends were cut back, 1 base at V and 0 bases at J, with 10 bases in the middle. Germline CDR1 MNHNS, CDR2 SASEGT. This clonotype was found a few times. The chain is built from TRBV6-1 and TRBJ1-5; tentative D call: TRBD1 (5 bases). The sequence came from an adult who was a healthcare worker with PCR-confirmed SARS-CoV-2 infection or an uninfected control (not recorded which). The sequenced sample was whole blood. The DNA of the CDR3 is TGTGCCAGCAGTGAAGAGTGGGACTATAGCAATCAGCCCCAGCATTTT. It is translated as CASSEEWDYSNQPQHF.